Each of the 24 T cell receptor beta chains below was sequenced from the same sample in a study of beta chain features in type 1 diabetes. Points from the study as a whole: Type 1 diabetes patients had TCRB CDR3s that were shorter (moderately but significantly so) in all four CD4+ subsets.

No antigen is known for these receptors. TCRB transcripts that were expressed got sequenced, as all of the isolated RNA had been reverse transcribed. Assay used: immunoSEQ multiplex PCR; TCRdb lists only in-frame clones, some missing. Of about 650,000 clones listed, 9.5% to 15% are singletons. Sequenced sample: naive CD4+ T cells from blood. These TCRs come from a man younger than 45 with type 1 diabetes.

This clone has just a few counts. This chain uses TRBV6-5 with TRBJ1-4; D possibly corresponds to TRBD1 (6 bases). Germline loops: CDR1 MNHEY, CDR2 SVGAGI. The V and J ends lost 2 bases and 4 bases respectively, with 11 bases between them. The CDR3 has 15 residues. CDR3 in DNA: TGTGCCAGCAGTTACAGGGGGATTATTAATGAAAAACTGTTTTTT. It is translated as CASSYRGIINEKLFF.

This clone was seen a handful of times. The chain combines TRBV29-1 with TRBJ1-1; 8 bases line up with TRBD1. The J segment lost 0 bases and the V segment lost 5 bases, leaving 2 bases of the junction unmatched. Germline V CDR1 and CDR2: SQVTM, ANQGSEA. CDR3 length: 13 residues. The CDR3 DNA is TGCAGCGTTCGGACAGGGATGAACACTGAAGCTTTCTTT. This translates into CSVRTGMNTEAFF.

This clone appeared a few times. The J gene is TRBJ1-6, the V gene TRBV27; D ambiguous. The CDR3 loop spans 14 amino acids. Germline CDR1 MNHEY, CDR2 SMNVEV (reference sequence). V gave up 2 bases and J gave up 5 bases, with 7 bases separating them. The CDR3: CASSLGRNNSPLHF. As DNA, the CDR3 is TGTGCCAGCAGTTTAGGGCGGAATAATTCACCCCTCCACTTT.

The chain is built from TRBV9 and TRBJ1-1; 9 positions match TRBD1. With V trimmed by 4 bases and J by 4 bases, 5 bases remained unmatched. The CDR3 loop spans 14 amino acids. Germline lookup yields CDR1 SGDLS and CDR2 YYNGEE. The CDR3 DNA sequence: TGTGCCAGCAGCACTACACAGGGGGCCACTGAAGCTTTCTTT. Translation gives CASSTTQGATEAFF.

The chain uses TRBV9 and TRBJ1-1; D is ambiguous. V lost 0 bases, J lost 7 bases, and 10 bases lay in between. The germline CDR1 and CDR2 sequences are SGDLS and YYNGEE. The length of the CDR3 is 13 residues. CDR3 protein: CASSVDGVLEAFF. The DNA for the CDR3 is TGTGCCAGCAGCGTAGATGGGGTGCTTGAAGCTTTCTTT.

This clone was detected only a few times. V usage is TRBV25-1 and J usage is TRBJ2-2; D perhaps matches TRBD1 (6 bases). The germline V and J ends were trimmed by 8 bases and 5 bases, with 18 bases remaining between them. CDR1 and CDR2 from the germline V gene are MGHDK and SYGVNS. The length of the CDR3 is 15 residues. The CDR3, as DNA: TGTGCCAGCCGCCGGGTGGGCAGGGGAACCGGGGAGCTGTTTTTT. This sequence encodes CASRRVGRGTGELFF.

In its sample, this clone was seen a few times. The rearrangement joins TRBV25-1 to TRBJ1-2, with TRBD1 identical over 7 bases. CDR3 length: 14 residues. The trim removed 3 bases at V and 7 bases at J, leaving 8 bases unmatched. CDR1 is MGHDK, CDR2 SYGVNS, per germline. CDR3 sequence (DNA): TGTGCCAGCAGTGAGGTCAGGGGGGAAAGTGGCTACACCTTC. As protein: CASSEVRGESGYTF.

This clone showed up just a few times. Additional DNA sequences in this sample encode the identical CDR3. The V call is TRBV4-3, the J call TRBJ1-2; a possible D gene is TRBD1 (5 bases). The V and J ends lost 0 bases and 5 bases respectively, with 7 bases between them. Germline V lookup: CDR1 LGHNA, CDR2 YSLEER. This CDR3 has 13 residues. CDR3 DNA: TGCGCCAGCAGCCAAGATCGGGGGTATGGCTACACCTTC. Translating it yields CASSQDRGYGYTF.

A remark on this clone: The same CDR3 also results from other DNA sequences found in this sample. The chain carries TRBV7-9 and TRBJ2-1, with no clear D. The ends were cut back, 5 bases at V and 1 base at J, with 9 bases in the middle. CDR1 and CDR2 (germline): SEHNR, FQNEAQ (reference sequence). This CDR3 region has 14 residues. CDR3 DNA sequence: TGTGCCAGCAGCCCCGGCAGATCCTACAATGAGCAGTTCTTC. Its translation is CASSPGRSYNEQFF.

V gene TRBV5-6 combines with J gene TRBJ1-3, with D perhaps matching TRBD1 (5 bases). Germline values: CDR1 SGHDT, CDR2 YYEEEE. There are 14 residues in the CDR3. Trimming cost V 1 base and J 5 bases, with 10 bases left between them. The CDR3 spells CASSLRGARNTIYF. For the CDR3, the DNA is TGTGCCAGCAGCTTGAGGGGAGCTCGAAACACCATATATTTT.

This clone was observed a handful of times. The chain uses TRBV9 and TRBJ1-4; no definite D call. The CDR3 runs 16 residues. The V gene lost 0 bases and the J gene lost 1 base, with 10 bases spanning the gap. Germline lookup yields CDR1 SGDLS and CDR2 YYNGEE. The chain's CDR3 is CASSVGRGVTNEKLFF. In nucleotides, the CDR3 is TGTGCCAGCAGCGTAGGTCGGGGAGTAACTAATGAAAAACTGTTTTTT.

The chain couples TRBV7-2 to TRBJ2-1; TRBD2 aligns across 9 bases. CDR3 length: 15 amino acids. The V gene's germline CDR1 is SGHTA and CDR2 FQGNSA. V gave up 8 bases and J gave up 3 bases; unmatched junction bases: 8. Here the CDR3 reads CASALLAGDYNEQFF. The DNA of the CDR3 is TGTGCCAGCGCGCTTTTAGCGGGGGACTACAATGAGCAGTTCTTC.

About this clone itself: Other DNA sequences within the sample encode an identical CDR3. The chain combines TRBV7-2 with TRBJ1-5; D gene uncertain. CDR1 is SGHTA, CDR2 FQGNSA, per germline. V shed 3 bases and J shed 1 base, with 4 bases lying between them. The CDR3 totals 13 residues. CDR3 sequence: CASSFTSNQPQHF. In DNA, the CDR3 is TGTGCCAGCAGCTTTACCAGCAATCAGCCCCAGCATTTT.

The CDR3 is CASSPSRTSGSDTQYF. The CDR3 DNA reads TGTGCCAGCAGTCCCTCTAGGACTAGCGGGTCAGATACGCAGTATTTT. The chain links TRBV9 to TRBJ2-3, with 11 bases aligning to TRBD2. Unmatched junction bases numbered 9, after V lost 5 bases and J lost 4 bases. The CDR3 has 16 residues. Germline CDR1 is SGDLS and CDR2 is YYNGEE.

V gene TRBV7-9 combines with J gene TRBJ1-4; D is unclear. The ends were cut back, 6 bases at V and 3 bases at J, with 11 bases in the middle. This CDR3 contains 14 residues. Germline V lookup: CDR1 SEHNR, CDR2 FQNEAQ (reference sequence). CDR3 region: CASSPWEANEKLFF. DNA of the CDR3: TGTGCCAGCAGTCCCTGGGAGGCTAATGAAAAACTGTTTTTT.

The sample holds a few counts of this clone. The CDR3, as DNA: TGTGCCAGCTCCCTCGGGCAGTGGGACCCGATGGGATACAATGAGCAGTTCTTC. Its translation is CASSLGQWDPMGYNEQFF. The chain joins TRBV18 to TRBJ2-1, with D perhaps assigned TRBD1 or TRBD2 (5 bases each). V was cut by 6 bases and J by 4 bases, with 25 bases left in between. The CDR3 contains 18 residues. Germline V gene sequence: CDR1 KGHSH, CDR2 LQKENI.

This clone has only a few counts. The V gene is TRBV10-3, the J gene TRBJ1-1; no clear D. The CDR3 is made up of 11 amino acids. With 8 bases removed from V and 5 bases from J, the gap between germline ends came to 9 bases. CDR1 and CDR2 from the germline V gene are ENHRY and SYGVKD. Here the CDR3 DNA reads TGTGCCATCGGACGAGATACTGAAGCTTTCTTT. Translated: CAIGRDTEAFF.

This clone has just a few counts. This chain joins TRBV7-9 and TRBJ1-1; 8 nucleotides line up with TRBD1. Trimming cost V 4 bases and J 3 bases; bases outside gene matches: 7. The length of the CDR3 is 15 residues. Germline V lookup: CDR1 SEHNR, CDR2 FQNEAQ (reference sequence). CDR3 sequence (DNA): TGTGCCAGCAGCTCCAGGACAGGGTTGGACACTGAAGCTTTCTTT. Translated, it gives CASSSRTGLDTEAFF.

The rearrangement uses TRBV5-4 and TRBJ2-6, with D possibly matching TRBD1 (6 bases). Germline lookup yields CDR1 SGHNT and CDR2 YYREEE (reference sequence). Between the trimmed V and J ends, which lost 3 bases and 2 bases, there was a span of 9 bases. The CDR3 covers 15 residues. The CDR3 region has the DNA TGTGCCAGCAGCTCCGGGACACCTGGGGCCAACGTCCTGACTTTC. It specifies CASSSGTPGANVLTF.

About this clone: The same CDR3 can be traced to other DNA sequences in this sample. In nucleotides, the CDR3 is TGTGCCAGCAGCCTCGTAGAGACCCAGTACTTC. Its translation: CASSLVETQYF. The V call is TRBV11-2, the J call TRBJ2-5; D remains unclear. The V gene lost 5 bases and the J gene lost 4 bases, with 5 bases spanning the gap. The CDR3 covers 11 residues. CDR1 is SGHAT, CDR2 FQNNGV, per germline.

This clone was counted between two and nine times. The chain recombines TRBV27 with TRBJ1-4; D is perhaps TRBD1 (6 bases). Germline V lookup: CDR1 MNHEY, CDR2 SMNVEV (reference sequence). V was pared by 6 bases and J by 13 bases, with 18 bases between. The CDR3 extends over 13 amino acids. Here the CDR3 DNA reads TGTGCCAGCAGACAACAGGGACGGATGGCACTGTTTTTT. This gives the protein CASRQQGRMALFF.

This clone was counted a few times. The V and J genes are TRBV7-2 and TRBJ2-2; no definite D call. The ends were cut back, 3 bases at V and 0 bases at J, with 8 bases in the middle. Germline assignment: CDR1 SGHTA and CDR2 FQGNSA. The CDR3 contains 15 residues. The CDR3 reads CASSFRRSNTGELFF. In DNA, the CDR3 is TGTGCCAGCAGCTTTCGGAGATCGAACACCGGGGAGCTGTTTTTT.

The rearrangement links TRBV7-9 to TRBJ2-2; D is perhaps TRBD1 or TRBD2 (6 bases each). The V gene's germline CDR1 is SEHNR and CDR2 FQNEAQ (reference sequence). Trimming took off 10 bases at V and 2 bases at J, with 14 bases between the two ends. This CDR3 comprises 14 residues. The CDR3 DNA is TGTGCCATCACTACAGGGACTAACACCGGGGAGCTGTTTTTT. Translating it yields CAITTGTNTGELFF.

There are a few counts of this clone. This chain links TRBV2 with TRBJ2-1; D remains unclear. V shed 5 bases and J shed 4 bases, with 9 bases lying between them. The CDR3 spans 13 residues. Germline V CDR1 and CDR2: SNHLY, FYNNEI. The CDR3, as DNA: TGTGCCAGCAGTCCCCTTCAGTACAATGAGCAGTTCTTC. Translated, it gives CASSPLQYNEQFF.